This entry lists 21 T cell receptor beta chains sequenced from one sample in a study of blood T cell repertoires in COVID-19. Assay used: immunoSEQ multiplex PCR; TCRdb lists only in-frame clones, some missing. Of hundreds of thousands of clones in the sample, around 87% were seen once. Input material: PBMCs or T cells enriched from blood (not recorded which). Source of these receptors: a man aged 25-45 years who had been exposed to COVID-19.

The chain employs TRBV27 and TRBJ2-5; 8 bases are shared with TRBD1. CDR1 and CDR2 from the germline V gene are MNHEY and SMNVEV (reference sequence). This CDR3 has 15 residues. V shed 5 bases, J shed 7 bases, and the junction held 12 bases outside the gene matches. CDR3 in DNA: TGTGCCAGCAGTCCCTCCTCAGGGACAGGAGGGACCCAGTACTTC. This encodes CASSPSSGTGGTQYF.

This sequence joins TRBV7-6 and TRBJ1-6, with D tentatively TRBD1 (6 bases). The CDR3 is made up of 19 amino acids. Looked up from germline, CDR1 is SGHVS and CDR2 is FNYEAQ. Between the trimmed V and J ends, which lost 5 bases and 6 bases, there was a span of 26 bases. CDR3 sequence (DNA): TGTGCCAGCAGCCCTAGGGGGGGATTCCCCGGTTATAGTAATTCACCCCTCCACTTT. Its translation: CASSPRGGFPGYSNSPLHF.

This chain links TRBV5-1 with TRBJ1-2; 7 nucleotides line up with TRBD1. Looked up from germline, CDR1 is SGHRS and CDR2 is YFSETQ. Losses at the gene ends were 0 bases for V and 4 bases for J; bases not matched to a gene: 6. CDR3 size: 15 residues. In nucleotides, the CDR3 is TGCGCCAGCAGCTTGGATGGGGACAGTCCCTATGGCTACACCTTC. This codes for CASSLDGDSPYGYTF.

The CDR3 region is CAPKVGASSGNTIYF. The DNA of the CDR3 is TGTGCCCCAAAGGTGGGGGCGAGCTCTGGAAACACCATATATTTT. The rearrangement links TRBV27 to TRBJ1-3; TRBD1 might be the D (6 bases). V gave up 11 bases and J gave up 0 bases, with 17 bases separating them. Per germline, CDR1 MNHEY and CDR2 SMNVEV (reference sequence). This CDR3 region has 15 residues.

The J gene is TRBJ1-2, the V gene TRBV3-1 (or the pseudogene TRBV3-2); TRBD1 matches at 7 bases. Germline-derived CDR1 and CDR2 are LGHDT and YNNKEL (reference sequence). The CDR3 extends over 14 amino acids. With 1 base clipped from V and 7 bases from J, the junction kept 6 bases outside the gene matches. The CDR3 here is CASSQVPDRVGYTF. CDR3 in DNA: TGTGCCAGCAGCCAAGTCCCAGACAGGGTTGGCTACACCTTC.

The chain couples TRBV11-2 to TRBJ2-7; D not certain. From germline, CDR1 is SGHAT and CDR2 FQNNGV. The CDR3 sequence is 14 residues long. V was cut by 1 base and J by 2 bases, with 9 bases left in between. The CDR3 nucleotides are TGTGCCAGCAGCTTAGTTTCCAGGCCCTACGAGCAGTACTTC. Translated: CASSLVSRPYEQYF. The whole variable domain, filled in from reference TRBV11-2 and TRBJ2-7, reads EAGVAQSPRYKIIEKRQSVAFWCNPISGHATLYWYQQILGQGPKLLIQFQNNGVVDDSQLPKDRFSAERLKGVDSTLKIQPAKLEDSAVYLCASSLVSRPYEQYFGPGTRLTVT.

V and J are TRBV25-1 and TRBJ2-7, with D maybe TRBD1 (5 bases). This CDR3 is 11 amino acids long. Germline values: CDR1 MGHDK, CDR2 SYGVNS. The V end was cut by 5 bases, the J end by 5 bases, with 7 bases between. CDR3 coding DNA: TGTGCCAGCAGTTCCAGGGACGAGCAGTACTTC. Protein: CASSSRDEQYF.

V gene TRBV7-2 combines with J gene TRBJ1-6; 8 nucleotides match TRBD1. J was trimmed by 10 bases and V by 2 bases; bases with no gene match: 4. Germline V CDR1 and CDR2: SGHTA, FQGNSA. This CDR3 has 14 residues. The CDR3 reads CASSLTDRGSPLHF. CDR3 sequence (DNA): TGTGCCAGCAGCTTAACAGACAGGGGATCACCCCTCCACTTT.

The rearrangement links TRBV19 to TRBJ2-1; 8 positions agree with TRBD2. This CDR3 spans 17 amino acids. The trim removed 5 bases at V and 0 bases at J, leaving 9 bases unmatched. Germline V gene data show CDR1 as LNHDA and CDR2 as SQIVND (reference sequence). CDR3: CASSFRVAGLSYNEQFF. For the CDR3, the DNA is TGTGCCAGTAGTTTCCGAGTAGCGGGGCTCTCCTACAATGAGCAGTTCTTC. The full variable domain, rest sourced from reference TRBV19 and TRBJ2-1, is DGGITQSPKYLFRKEGQNVTLSCEQNLNHDAMYWYRQDPGQGLRLIYYSQIVNDFQKGDIAEGYSVSREKKESFPLTVTSAQKNPTAFYLCASSFRVAGLSYNEQFFGPGTRLTVL.

The CDR3 loop reads CASSQRPPTGASTNEKLFF. The CDR3 coding sequence is TGTGCCAGCAGCCAACGTCCGCCCACAGGAGCCTCAACTAATGAAAAACTGTTTTTT. The chain is built from TRBV3-1 (or the pseudogene TRBV3-2) and TRBJ1-4, with D tentatively TRBD1 (5 bases). The CDR3 loop spans 19 amino acids. In germline, CDR1 is LGHDT, CDR2 YNNKEL (reference sequence). Deletions cut 2 bases from V and 0 bases from J, with 19 bases between.

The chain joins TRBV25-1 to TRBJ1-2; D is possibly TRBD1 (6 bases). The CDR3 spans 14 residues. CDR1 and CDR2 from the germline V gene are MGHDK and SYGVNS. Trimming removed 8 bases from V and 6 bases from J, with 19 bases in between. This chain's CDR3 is CASAPGGLSNGYTF. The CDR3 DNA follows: TGTGCCAGCGCCCCGGGGGGGCTAAGTAATGGCTACACCTTC.

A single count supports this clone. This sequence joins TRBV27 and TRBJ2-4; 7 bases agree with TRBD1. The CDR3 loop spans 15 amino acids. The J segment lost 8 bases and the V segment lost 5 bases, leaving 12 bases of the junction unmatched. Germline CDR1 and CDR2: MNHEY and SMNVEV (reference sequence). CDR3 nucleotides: TGTGCCAGCAGTATCCCCGACAGGGAGTTGGACATTCAGTACTTC. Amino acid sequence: CASSIPDRELDIQYF.

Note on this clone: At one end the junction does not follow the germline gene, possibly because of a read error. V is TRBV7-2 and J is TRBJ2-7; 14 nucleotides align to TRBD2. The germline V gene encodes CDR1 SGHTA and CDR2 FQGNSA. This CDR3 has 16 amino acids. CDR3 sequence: CVSSSQPGLAGEKQYF. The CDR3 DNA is TGTGTCAGCAGCTCCCAACCGGGACTAGCGGGGGAAAAACAGTACTTC.

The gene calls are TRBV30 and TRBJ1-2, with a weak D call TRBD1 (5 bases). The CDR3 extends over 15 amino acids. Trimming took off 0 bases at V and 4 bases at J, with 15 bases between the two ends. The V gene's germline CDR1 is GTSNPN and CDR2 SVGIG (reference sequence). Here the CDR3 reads CAWSVHRTPVYGYTF. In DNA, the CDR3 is TGTGCCTGGAGTGTACACAGGACGCCCGTCTATGGCTACACCTTC.

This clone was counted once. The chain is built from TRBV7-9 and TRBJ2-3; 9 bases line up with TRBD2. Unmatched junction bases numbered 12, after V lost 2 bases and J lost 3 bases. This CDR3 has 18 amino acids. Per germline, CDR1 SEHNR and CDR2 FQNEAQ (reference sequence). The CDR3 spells CASSLMAGGPLRTDTQYF. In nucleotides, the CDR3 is TGTGCCAGCAGCTTAATGGCGGGGGGGCCGTTGAGGACAGATACGCAGTATTTT.

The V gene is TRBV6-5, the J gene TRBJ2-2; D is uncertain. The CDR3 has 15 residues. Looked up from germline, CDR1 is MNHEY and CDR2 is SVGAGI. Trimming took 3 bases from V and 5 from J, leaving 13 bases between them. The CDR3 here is CASSYFPPGTGELFF. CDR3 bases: TGTGCCAGCAGTTATTTTCCCCCGGGTACCGGGGAGCTGTTTTTT.

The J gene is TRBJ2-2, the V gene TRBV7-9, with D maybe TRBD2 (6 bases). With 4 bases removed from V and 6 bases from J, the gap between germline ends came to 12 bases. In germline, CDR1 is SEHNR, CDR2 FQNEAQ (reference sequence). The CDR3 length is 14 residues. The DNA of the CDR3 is TGTGCCAGCAGCTCTGGACTATCACCCGGGGAGCTGTTTTTT. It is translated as CASSSGLSPGELFF.

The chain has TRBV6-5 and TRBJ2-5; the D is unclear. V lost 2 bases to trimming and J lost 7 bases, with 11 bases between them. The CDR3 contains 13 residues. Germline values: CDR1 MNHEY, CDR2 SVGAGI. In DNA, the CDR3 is TGTGCCAGCAGTTACGGGCCCTTTAGGACCCAGTACTTC. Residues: CASSYGPFRTQYF.

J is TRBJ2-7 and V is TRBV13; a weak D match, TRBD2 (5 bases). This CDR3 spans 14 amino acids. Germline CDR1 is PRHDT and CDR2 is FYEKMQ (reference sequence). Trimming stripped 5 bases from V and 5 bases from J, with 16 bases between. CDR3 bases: TGTGCCAGCAGCCCTGGTGGAGGTCCCCACGAGCAGTACTTC. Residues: CASSPGGGPHEQYF.

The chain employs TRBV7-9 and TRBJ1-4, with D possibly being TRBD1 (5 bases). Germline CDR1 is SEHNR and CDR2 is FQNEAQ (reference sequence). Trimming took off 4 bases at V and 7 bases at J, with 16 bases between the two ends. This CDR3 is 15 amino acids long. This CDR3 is CASSSGGGGGEKLFF. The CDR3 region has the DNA TGTGCCAGCAGCTCCGGAGGTGGGGGAGGTGAAAAACTGTTTTTT.

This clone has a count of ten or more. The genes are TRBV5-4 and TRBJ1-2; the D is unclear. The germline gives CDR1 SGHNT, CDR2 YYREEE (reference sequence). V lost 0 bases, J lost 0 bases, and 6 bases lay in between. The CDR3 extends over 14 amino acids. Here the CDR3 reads CASSLGHSNYGYTF. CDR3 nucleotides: TGTGCCAGCAGCTTGGGACACTCTAACTATGGCTACACCTTC.